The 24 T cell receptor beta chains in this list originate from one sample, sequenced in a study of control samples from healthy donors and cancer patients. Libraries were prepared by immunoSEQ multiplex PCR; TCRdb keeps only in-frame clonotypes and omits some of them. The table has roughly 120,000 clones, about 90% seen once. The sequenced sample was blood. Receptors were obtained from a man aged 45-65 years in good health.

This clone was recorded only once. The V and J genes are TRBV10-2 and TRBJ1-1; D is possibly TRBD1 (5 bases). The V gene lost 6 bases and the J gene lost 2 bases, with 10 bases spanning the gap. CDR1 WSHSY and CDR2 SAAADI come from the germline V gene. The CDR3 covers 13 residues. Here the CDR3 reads CASSQTVNTEAFF. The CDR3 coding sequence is TGCGCCAGCAGCCAGACAGTTAACACTGAAGCTTTCTTT.

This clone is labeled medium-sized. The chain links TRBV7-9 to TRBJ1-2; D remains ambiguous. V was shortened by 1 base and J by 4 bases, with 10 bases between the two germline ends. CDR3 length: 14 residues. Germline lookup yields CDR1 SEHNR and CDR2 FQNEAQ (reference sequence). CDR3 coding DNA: TGTGCCAGCAGCTTAGTTAGTACCTTCTATGGCTACACCTTC. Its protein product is CASSLVSTFYGYTF.

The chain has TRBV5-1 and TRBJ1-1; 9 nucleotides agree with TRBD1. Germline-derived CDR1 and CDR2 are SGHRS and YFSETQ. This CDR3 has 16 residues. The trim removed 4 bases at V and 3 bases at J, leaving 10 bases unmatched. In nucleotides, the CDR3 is TGCGCCAGCAGCCTTCAACAGGGGGCCTACTACACTGAAGCTTTCTTT. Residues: CASSLQQGAYYTEAFF. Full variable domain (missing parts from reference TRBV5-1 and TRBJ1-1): KAGVTQTPRYLIKTRGQQVTLSCSPISGHRSVSWYQQTPGQGLQFLFEYFSETQRNKGNFPGRFSGRQFSNSRSEMNVSTLELGDSALYLCASSLQQGAYYTEAFFGQGTRLTVV.

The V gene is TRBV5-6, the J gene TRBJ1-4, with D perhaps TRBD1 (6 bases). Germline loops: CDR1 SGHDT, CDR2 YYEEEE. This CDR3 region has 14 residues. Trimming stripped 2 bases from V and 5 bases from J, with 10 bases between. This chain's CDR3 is CASSFRGPNEKLFF. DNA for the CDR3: TGTGCCAGCAGCTTCAGGGGCCCCAATGAAAAACTGTTTTTT.

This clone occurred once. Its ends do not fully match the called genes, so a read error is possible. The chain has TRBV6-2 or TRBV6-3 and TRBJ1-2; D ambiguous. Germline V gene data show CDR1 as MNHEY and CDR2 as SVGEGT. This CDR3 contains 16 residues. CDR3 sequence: CASSGEARSFNNGYTF. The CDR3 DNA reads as TGTGCCAGCAGTGGGGAGGCTCGGAGTTTTAACAATGGCTACACCTTC.

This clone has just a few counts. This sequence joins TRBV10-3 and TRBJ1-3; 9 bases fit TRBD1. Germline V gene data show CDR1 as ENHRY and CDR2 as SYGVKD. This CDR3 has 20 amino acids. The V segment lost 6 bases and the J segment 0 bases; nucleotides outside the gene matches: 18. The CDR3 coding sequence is TGTGCCATCAGGGAGACTTACTCATCGGACAGGGGCCTCTCTGGAAACACCATATATTTT. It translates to CAIRETYSSDRGLSGNTIYF.

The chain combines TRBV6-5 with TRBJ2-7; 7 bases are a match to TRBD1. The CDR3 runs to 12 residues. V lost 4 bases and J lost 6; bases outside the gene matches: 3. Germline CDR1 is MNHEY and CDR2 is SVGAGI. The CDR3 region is CASSSRTGEQYF. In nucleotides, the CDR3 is TGTGCCAGCAGTTCCCGGACAGGCGAGCAGTACTTC.

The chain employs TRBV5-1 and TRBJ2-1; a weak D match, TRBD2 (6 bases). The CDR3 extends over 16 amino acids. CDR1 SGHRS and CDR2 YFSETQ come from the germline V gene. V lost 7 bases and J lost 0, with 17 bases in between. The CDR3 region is CASRSVAGSSYNEQFF. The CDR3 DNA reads TGCGCCAGCCGGTCAGTGGCGGGGAGCTCCTACAATGAGCAGTTCTTC.

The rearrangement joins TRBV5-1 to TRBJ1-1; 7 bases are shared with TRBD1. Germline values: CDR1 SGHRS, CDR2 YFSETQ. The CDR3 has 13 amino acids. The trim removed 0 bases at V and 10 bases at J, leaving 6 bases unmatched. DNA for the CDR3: TGCGCCAGCAGCTTGGAAGCGTGGACAGGAGCTTTCTTT. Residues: CASSLEAWTGAFF.

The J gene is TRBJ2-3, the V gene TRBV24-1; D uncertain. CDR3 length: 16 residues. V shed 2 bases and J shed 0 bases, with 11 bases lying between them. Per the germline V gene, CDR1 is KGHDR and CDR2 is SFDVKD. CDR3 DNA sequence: TGTGCCACCAGTGATTCCTTCGCCTATAGCACAGATACGCAGTATTTT. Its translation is CATSDSFAYSTDTQYF.

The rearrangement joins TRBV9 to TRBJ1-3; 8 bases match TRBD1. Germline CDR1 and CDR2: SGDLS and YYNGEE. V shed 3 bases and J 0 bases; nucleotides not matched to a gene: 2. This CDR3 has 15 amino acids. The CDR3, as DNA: TGTGCCAGCAGCGGGACAGGGAGCTCTGGAAACACCATATATTTT. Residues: CASSGTGSSGNTIYF.

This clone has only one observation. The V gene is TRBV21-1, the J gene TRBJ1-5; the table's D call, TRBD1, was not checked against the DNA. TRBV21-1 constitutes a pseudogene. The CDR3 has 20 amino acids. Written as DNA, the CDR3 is TGTGCCAGCAGCAGCGCTAAGGACAGGCGGGGTTTAGCGTGCAATCAGCCCCAGCATTTT. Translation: CASSSAKDRRGLACNQPQHF.

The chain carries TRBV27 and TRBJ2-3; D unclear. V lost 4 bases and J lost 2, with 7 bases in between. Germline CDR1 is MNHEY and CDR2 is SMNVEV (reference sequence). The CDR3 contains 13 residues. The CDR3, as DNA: TGTGCCAGCAGTTCCCTTATCACAGATACGCAGTATTTT. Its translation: CASSSLITDTQYF.

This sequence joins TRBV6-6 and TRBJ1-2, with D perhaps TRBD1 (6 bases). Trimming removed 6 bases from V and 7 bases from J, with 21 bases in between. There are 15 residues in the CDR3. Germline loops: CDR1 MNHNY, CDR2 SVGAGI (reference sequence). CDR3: CASSLGRAGEVGYTF. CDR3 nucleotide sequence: TGTGCCAGCAGCTTGGGGAGGGCAGGGGAGGTTGGCTACACCTTC.

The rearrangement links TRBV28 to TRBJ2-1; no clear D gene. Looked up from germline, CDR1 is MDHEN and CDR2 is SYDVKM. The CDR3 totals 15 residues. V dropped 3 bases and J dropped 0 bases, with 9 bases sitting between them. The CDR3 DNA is TGTGCCAGCAGTTTGCACTCGAGCTCCTACAATGAGCAGTTCTTC. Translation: CASSLHSSSYNEQFF.

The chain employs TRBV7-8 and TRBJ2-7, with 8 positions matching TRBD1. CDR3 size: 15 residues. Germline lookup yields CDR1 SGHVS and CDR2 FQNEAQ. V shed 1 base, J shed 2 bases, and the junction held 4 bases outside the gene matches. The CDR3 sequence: CASSLGPGGPYEQYF. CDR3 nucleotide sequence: TGTGCCAGCAGCTTAGGGCCAGGGGGCCCCTACGAGCAGTACTTC.

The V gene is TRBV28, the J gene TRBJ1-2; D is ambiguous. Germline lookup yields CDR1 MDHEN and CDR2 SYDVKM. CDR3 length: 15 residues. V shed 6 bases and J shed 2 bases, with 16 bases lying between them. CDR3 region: CASRSFDGENYGYTF. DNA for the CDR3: TGTGCCAGCAGGTCCTTTGACGGTGAGAACTATGGCTACACCTTC.

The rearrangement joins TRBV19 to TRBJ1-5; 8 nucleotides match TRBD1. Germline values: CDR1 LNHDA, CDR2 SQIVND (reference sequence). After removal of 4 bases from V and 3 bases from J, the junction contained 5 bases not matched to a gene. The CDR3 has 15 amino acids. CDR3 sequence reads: CASSKQGVINQPQHF. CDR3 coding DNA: TGTGCCAGTAGTAAACAGGGGGTCATCAATCAGCCCCAGCATTTT.

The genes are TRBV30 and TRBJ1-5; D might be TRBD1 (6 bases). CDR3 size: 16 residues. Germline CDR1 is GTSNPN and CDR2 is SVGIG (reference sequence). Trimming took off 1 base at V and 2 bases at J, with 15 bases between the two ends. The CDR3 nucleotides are TGTGCCTGGAGTGACCCCAGGGGTCGAGGCAATCAGCCCCAGCATTTT. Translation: CAWSDPRGRGNQPQHF.

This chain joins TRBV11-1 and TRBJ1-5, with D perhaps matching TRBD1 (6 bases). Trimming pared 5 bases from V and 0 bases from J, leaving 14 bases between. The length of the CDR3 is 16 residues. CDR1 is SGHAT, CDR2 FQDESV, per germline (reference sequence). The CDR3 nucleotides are TGTGCCAGCAGCCCCAAGGGGGGCGATAGCAATCAGCCCCAGCATTTT. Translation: CASSPKGGDSNQPQHF.

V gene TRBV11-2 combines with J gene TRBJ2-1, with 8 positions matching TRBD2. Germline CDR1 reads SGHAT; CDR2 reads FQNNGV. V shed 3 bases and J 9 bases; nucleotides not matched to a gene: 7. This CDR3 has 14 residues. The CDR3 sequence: CASSFASGGTEQFF. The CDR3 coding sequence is TGTGCCAGCAGCTTTGCCAGCGGGGGCACTGAGCAGTTCTTC.

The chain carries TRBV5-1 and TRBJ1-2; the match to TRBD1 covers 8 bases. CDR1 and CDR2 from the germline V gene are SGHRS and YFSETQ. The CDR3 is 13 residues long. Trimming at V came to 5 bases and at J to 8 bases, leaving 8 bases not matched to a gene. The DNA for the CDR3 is TGCGCCAGCAGTCTCGGACAGGGTGGAGGCTACACCTTC. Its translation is CASSLGQGGGYTF.

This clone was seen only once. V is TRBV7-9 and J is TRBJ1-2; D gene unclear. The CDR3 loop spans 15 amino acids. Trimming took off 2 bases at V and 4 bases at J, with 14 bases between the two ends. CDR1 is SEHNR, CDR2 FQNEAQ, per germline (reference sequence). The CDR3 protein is CASSLRRGPTYGYTF. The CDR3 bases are TGTGCCAGCAGCTTACGGAGAGGGCCGACCTATGGCTACACCTTC.

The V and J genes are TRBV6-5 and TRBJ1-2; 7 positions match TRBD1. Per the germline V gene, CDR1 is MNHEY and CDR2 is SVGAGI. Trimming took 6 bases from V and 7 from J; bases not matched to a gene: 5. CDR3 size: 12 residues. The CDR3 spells CASRGQAIGYTF. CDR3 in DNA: TGTGCCAGCAGAGGACAGGCTATTGGCTACACCTTC.